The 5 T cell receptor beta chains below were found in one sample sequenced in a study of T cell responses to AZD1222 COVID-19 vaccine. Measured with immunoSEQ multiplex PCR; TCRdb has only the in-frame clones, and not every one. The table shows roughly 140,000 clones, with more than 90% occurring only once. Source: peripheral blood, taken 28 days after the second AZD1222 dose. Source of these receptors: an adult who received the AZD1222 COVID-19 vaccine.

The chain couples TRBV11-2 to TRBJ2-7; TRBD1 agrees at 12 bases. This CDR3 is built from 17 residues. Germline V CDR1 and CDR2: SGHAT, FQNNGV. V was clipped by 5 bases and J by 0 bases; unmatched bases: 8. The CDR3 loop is CASSPGTGGESSYEQYF. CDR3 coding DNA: TGTGCCAGCAGCCCCGGGACAGGGGGCGAGAGCTCCTACGAGCAGTACTTC.

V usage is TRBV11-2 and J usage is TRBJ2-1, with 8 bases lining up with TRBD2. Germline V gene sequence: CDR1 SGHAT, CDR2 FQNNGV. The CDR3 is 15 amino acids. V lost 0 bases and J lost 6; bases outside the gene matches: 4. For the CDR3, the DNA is TGTGCCAGCAGCTTAGATTGGGCGGGGGGCAATGAGCAGTTCTTC. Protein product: CASSLDWAGGNEQFF.

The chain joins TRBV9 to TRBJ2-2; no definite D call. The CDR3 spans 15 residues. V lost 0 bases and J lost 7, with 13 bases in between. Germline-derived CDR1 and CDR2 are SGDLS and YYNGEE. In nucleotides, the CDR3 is TGTGCCAGCAGCGTAGAACTGGGTGTCGGCGGGGAGCTGTTTTTT. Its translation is CASSVELGVGGELFF.

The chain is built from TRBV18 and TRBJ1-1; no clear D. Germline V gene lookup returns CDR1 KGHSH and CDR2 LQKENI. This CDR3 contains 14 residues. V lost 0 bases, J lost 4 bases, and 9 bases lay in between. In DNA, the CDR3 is TGTGCCAGCTCACCACCGCTGGGGATCACTGAAGCTTTCTTT. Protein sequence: CASSPPLGITEAFF.

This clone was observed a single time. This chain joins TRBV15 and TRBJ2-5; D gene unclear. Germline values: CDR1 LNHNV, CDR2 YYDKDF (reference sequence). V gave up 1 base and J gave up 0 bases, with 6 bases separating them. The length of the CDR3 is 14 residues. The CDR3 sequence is CATSRVANQETQYF. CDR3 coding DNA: TGTGCCACCAGCAGAGTCGCTAACCAAGAGACCCAGTACTTC.